This section outlines one T cell receptor beta chain sequence together with its context. The antigen remains unidentified. A J-beta primer mix and a sample-barcoded 5' primer were used in a second PCR of about 6 to 12 cycles. TCRdb reanalysed the 5' RACE reads using MiXCR and keeps one entry per CDR3 protein. The data hold about 1.1 million distinct CDR3 sequences, with 35% to 40% observed a single time. The data stem from a study of blood T cells in healthy people across ages. The study's findings and limits: More naive CD4+ cells and higher diversity were found in long-lived than in aged donors. It was not known whether donors were CMV positive (a possible confounder of expanded clonotype changes).

The CDR3 loop spans 14 amino acids. The V end lost 1 base, the J end lost 4 bases, and 8 bases lay between the germline ends. CDR1 and CDR2 from the germline V gene are SGHNT and YENEEA. The source material was blood. V and J are TRBV11-3 and TRBJ2-1; D is unresolved. The receptor comes from a man aged 18 to 35 in good health. CDR3 sequence reads: CASSLAPAYNEQFF. CDR3 bases: TGTGCCAGCAGCTTAGCCCCGGCATACAATGAGCAGTTCTTC. Using reference TRBV11-3 and TRBJ2-1 for the parts outside the CDR3, the full variable domain is EAGVVQSPRYKIIEKKQPVAFWCNPISGHNTLYWYLQNLGQGPELLIRYENEEAVDDSQLPKDRFSAERLKGVDSTLKIQPAELGDSAVYLCASSLAPAYNEQFFGPGTRLTVL.